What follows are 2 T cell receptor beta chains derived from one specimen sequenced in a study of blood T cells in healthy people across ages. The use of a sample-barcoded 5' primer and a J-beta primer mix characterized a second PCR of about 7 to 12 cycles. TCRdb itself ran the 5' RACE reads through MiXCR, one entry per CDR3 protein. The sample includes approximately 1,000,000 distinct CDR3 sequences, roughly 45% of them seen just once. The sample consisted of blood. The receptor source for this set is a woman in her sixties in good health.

The CDR3 protein is CSARGAGGRSTEAFF. The CDR3, as DNA: TGCAGTGCTAGAGGGGCAGGGGGGAGGTCCACTGAAGCTTTCTTT. The rearrangement links TRBV20-1 to TRBJ1-1, with 7 nucleotides matching TRBD1. CDR1 is DFQATT and CDR2 is SNEGSKA in the germline V gene (reference sequence). Unmatched junction bases numbered 9, after V lost 1 base and J lost 4 bases. The CDR3 spans 15 residues.

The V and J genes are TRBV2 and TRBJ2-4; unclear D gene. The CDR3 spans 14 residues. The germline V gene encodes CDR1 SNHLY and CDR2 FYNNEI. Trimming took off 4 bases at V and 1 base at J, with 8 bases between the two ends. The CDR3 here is CASSGGYAKNIQYF. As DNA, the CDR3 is TGTGCCAGCAGTGGGGGTTACGCCAAAAACATTCAGTACTTC.